This T cell receptor (beta chain) was sequenced for a study of T-cell memory formation after mild COVID-19. Study observations and caveats: Researchers report contracting CD4+ clones mostly in CM and EM, with CD8+ clones in EMRA. Later expanders leaned CD4+, whereas day 15 to 85 contracting clones were balanced CD4/CD8.

Germline CDR1 MNHEY, CDR2 SVGAGI. Trimming left V 2 bases short and J 6 bases short, with 15 bases between. CDR3 size: 15 residues. With constant-segment primers, 5'RACE yielded cDNA libraries of TCR alpha and TCR beta that carried sample barcodes and UMIs. TCRdb ran MiXCR on the 5' RACE reads and lists one entry per CDR3 protein. In the table there are hundreds of thousands of distinct CDR3 sequences, 24% of which are singletons. A few counts support this clonotype. Its target is not known. The source is an adult woman who had mild COVID-19 (a few samples of this study predate the infection). Cell type and time point are not known. The sample taken for sequencing was PBMCs or a T cell subset sorted from them (not recorded which). The chain employs TRBV6-5 and TRBJ2-3, with D possibly TRBD1 on 6 matching bases. The CDR3 nucleotides are TGTGCCAGCAGTTACACCACCAACAGGGTTGATACGCAGTATTTT. Protein: CASSYTTNRVDTQYF.